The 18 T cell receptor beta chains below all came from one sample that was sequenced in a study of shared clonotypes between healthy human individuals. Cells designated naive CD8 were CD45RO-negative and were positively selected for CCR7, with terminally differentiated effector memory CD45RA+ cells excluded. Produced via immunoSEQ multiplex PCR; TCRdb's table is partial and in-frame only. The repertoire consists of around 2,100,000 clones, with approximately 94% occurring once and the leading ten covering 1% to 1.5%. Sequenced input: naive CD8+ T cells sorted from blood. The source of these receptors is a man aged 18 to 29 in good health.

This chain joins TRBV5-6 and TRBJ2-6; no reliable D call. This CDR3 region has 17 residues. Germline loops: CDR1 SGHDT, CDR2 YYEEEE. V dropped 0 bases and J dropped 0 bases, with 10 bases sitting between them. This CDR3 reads CASSLDEWGSGANVLTF. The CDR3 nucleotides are TGTGCCAGCAGCTTGGATGAATGGGGCTCTGGGGCCAACGTCCTGACTTTC.

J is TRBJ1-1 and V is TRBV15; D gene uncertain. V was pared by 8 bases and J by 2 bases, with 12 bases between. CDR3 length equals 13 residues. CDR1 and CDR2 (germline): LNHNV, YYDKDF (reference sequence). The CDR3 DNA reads TGTGCCACCTCCCCAGATCCAAACACTGAAGCTTTCTTT. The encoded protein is CATSPDPNTEAFF.

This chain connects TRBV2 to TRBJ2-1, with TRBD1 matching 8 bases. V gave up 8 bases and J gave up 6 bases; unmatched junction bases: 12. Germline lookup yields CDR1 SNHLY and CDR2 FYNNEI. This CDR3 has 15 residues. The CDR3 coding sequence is TGTGCCAGCCAGGGGGCGGAAAGTCGTGGCAATGAGCAGTTCTTC. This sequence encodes CASQGAESRGNEQFF.

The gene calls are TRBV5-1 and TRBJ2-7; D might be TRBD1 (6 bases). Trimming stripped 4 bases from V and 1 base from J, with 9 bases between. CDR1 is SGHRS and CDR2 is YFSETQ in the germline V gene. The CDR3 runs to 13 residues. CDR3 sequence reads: CASSHGQSYEQYF. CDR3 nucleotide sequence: TGCGCCAGCAGCCATGGACAGTCCTACGAGCAGTACTTC.

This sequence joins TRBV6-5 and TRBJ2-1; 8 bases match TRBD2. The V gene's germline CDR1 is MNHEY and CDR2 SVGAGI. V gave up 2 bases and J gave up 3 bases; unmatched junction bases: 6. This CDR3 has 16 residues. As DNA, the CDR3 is TGTGCCAGCAGTTACGGGAGCGGGAGATTCTACAATGAGCAGTTCTTC. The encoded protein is CASSYGSGRFYNEQFF.

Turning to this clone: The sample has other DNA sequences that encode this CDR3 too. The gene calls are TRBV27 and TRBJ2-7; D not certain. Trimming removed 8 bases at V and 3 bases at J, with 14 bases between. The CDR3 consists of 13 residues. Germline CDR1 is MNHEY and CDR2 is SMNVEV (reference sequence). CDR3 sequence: CASGSGPLYEQYF. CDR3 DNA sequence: TGTGCCAGCGGGTCAGGACCCCTCTACGAGCAGTACTTC.

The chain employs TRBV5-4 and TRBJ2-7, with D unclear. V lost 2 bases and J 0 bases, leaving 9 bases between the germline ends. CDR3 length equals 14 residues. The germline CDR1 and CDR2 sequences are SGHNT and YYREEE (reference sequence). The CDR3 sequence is CASSFAVSSYEQYF. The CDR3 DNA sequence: TGTGCCAGCAGCTTTGCGGTAAGCTCCTACGAGCAGTACTTC.

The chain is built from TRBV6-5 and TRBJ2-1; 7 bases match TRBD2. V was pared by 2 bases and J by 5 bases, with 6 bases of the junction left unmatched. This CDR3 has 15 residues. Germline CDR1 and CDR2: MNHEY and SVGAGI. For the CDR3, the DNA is TGTGCCAGCAGTTACCGGGACTACTTCGACAATGAGCAGTTCTTC. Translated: CASSYRDYFDNEQFF.

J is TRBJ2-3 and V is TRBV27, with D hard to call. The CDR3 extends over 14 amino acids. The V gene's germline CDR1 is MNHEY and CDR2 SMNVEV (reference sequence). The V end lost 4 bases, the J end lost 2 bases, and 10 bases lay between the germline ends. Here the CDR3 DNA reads TGTGCCAGCAGTTCGGCCCCCTTCACAGATACGCAGTATTTT. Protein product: CASSSAPFTDTQYF.

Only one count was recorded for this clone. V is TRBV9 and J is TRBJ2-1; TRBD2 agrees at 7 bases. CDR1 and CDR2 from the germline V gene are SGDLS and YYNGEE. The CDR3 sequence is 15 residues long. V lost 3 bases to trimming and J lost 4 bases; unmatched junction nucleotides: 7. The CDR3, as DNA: TGTGCCAGCAGCGGTCTCCTCGGGGGGTACAATGAGCAGTTCTTC. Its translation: CASSGLLGGYNEQFF.

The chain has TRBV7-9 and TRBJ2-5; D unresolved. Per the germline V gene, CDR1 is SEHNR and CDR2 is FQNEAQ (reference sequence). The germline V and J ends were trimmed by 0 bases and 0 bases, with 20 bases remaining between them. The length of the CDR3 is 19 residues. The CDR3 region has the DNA TGTGCCAGCAGCTTAGCGGCCCCGCCCGGACGAAAGTACCAAGAGACCCAGTACTTC. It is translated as CASSLAAPPGRKYQETQYF. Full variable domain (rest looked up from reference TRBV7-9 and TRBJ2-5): DTGVSQNPRHKITKRGQNVTFRCDPISEHNRLYWYRQTLGQGPEFLTYFQNEAQLEKSRLLSDRFSAERPKGSFSTLEIQRTEQGDSAMYLCASSLAAPPGRKYQETQYFGPGTRLLVL.

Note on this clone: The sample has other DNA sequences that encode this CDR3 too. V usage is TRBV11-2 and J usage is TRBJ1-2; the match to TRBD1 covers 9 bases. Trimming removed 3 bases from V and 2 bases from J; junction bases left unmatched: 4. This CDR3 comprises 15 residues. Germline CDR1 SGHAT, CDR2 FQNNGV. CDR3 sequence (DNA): TGTGCCAGCAGCTTCGGGACAGGGACCAACTATGGCTACACCTTC. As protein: CASSFGTGTNYGYTF.

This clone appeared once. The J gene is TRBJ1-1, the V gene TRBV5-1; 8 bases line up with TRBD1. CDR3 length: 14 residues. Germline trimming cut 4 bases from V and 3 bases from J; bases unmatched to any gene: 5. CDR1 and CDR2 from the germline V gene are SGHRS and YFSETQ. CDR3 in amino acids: CASSPVDRDTEAFF. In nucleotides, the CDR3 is TGCGCCAGCAGCCCAGTGGACAGGGACACTGAAGCTTTCTTT.

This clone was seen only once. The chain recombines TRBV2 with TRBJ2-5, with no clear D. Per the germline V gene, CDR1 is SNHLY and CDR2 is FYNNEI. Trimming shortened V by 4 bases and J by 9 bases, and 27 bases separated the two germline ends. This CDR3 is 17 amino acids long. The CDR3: CASSGLPDKYQETAQYF. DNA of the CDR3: TGTGCCAGCAGTGGACTCCCTGACAAATATCAAGAGACGGCCCAGTACTTC.

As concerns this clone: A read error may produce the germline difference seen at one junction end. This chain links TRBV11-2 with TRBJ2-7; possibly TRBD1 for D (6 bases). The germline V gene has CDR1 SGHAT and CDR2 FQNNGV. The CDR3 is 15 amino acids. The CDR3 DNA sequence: TGTGCCAGCAGCCAGCAGGGGTTGGCGGTTTACGGGCAGTACTTC. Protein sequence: CASSQQGLAVYGQYF.

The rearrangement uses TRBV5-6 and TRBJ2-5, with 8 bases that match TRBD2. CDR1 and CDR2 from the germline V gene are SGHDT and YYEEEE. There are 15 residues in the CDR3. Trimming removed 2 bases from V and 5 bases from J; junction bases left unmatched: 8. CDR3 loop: CASSFVAGIRETQYF. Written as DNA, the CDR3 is TGTGCCAGCAGCTTCGTAGCGGGAATTCGGGAGACCCAGTACTTC.

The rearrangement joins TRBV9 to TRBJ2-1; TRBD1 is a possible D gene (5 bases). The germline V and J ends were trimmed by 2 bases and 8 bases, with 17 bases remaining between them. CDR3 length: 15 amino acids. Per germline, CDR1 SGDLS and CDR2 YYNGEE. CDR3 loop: CASSVPGHPEDEQFF. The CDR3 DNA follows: TGTGCCAGCAGCGTCCCCGGACACCCCGAGGATGAGCAGTTCTTC. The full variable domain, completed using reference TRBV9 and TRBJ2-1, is DSGVTQTPKHLITATGQRVTLRCSPRSGDLSVYWYQQSLDQGLQFLIQYYNGEERAKGNILERFSAQQFPDLHSELNLSSLELGDSALYFCASSVPGHPEDEQFFGPGTRLTVL.

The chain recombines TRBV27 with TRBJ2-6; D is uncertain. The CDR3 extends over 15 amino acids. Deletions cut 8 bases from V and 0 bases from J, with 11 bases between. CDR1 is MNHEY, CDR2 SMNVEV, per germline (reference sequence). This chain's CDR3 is CASCQFTSGANVLTF. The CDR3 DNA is TGTGCCAGCTGCCAATTCACCTCTGGGGCCAACGTCCTGACTTTC. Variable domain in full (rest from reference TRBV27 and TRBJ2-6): EAQVTQNPRYLITVTGKKLTVTCSQNMNHEYMSWYRQDPGLGLRQIYYSMNVEVTDKGDVPEGYKVSRKEKRNFPLILESPSPNQTSLYFCASCQFTSGANVLTFGAGSRLTVL.